One and the same sample provided the 29 T cell receptor beta chains below, sequenced in a study of memory CD8 T cells in hepatitis C reinfection. The data were produced by immunoSEQ multiplex PCR, yet TCRdb's version contains in-frame clones alone and is incomplete. The sample has about 46,000 clones; roughly 89% are singletons. This sample's time point: late/post reinfection, 12 to 24 weeks after detection. TCR sequencing was done directly ex vivo on sorted cells, without expansion in vitro. Sequenced: naive CD8+ T cells sorted from blood. These TCRs come from a young man with hepatitis C virus infection.

This chain joins TRBV4-1 and TRBJ2-5; TRBD2 might be the D (6 bases). CDR3 length: 16 amino acids. In germline, CDR1 is MGHRA, CDR2 YSYEKL. V lost 4 bases and J 1 base, leaving 16 bases between the germline ends. The CDR3 DNA reads TGCGCCAGCAGCCCCCGGTTAGCGGTAAGCCAAGAGACCCAGTACTTC. Its translation: CASSPRLAVSQETQYF.

The V call is TRBV27, the J call TRBJ2-1; 10 nucleotides match TRBD2. Per germline, CDR1 MNHEY and CDR2 SMNVEV (reference sequence). CDR3 size: 15 residues. The trim removed 3 bases at V and 6 bases at J, leaving 5 bases unmatched. The CDR3 DNA reads TGTGCCAGCAGTTTGAGTAGCGGGGGGTTCAATGAGCAGTTCTTC. Protein sequence: CASSLSSGGFNEQFF.

The chain recombines TRBV5-1 with TRBJ2-5; the match to TRBD2 covers 13 bases. The CDR3 is made up of 19 amino acids. Germline lookup yields CDR1 SGHRS and CDR2 YFSETQ. With V trimmed by 4 bases and J by 0 bases, 12 bases remained unmatched. The CDR3, as DNA: TGCGCCAGCAGCCACTCACTCGGACTAGCGGGGGCTTACCAAGAGACCCAGTACTTC. Translation gives CASSHSLGLAGAYQETQYF. The full variable domain, in which reference TRBV5-1 and TRBJ2-5 provide the parts outside the CDR3, is KAGVTQTPRYLIKTRGQQVTLSCSPISGHRSVSWYQQTPGQGLQFLFEYFSETQRNKGNFPGRFSGRQFSNSRSEMNVSTLELGDSALYLCASSHSLGLAGAYQETQYFGPGTRLLVL.

V gene TRBV30 combines with J gene TRBJ2-3; TRBD1 agrees at 10 bases. J gave up 2 bases and V 5 bases, and 7 bases lay outside the gene matches. The CDR3 runs 15 residues. Germline loops: CDR1 GTSNPN, CDR2 SVGIG (reference sequence). CDR3: CAWGTGTGVTDTQYF. CDR3 in DNA: TGTGCCTGGGGGACCGGGACAGGGGTCACAGATACGCAGTATTTT.

The chain uses TRBV27 and TRBJ2-7, with 8 bases aligning to TRBD1. There are 14 residues in the CDR3. CDR1 is MNHEY, CDR2 SMNVEV, per germline (reference sequence). V shed 6 bases and J 3 bases; nucleotides not matched to a gene: 7. CDR3 sequence reads: CASRKQGVNYEQYF. The CDR3 nucleotides read TGTGCCAGCAGGAAACAGGGGGTGAACTACGAGCAGTACTTC.

This chain connects TRBV7-9 to TRBJ2-3, with D possibly TRBD2 on 5 matching bases. Per germline, CDR1 SEHNR and CDR2 FQNEAQ (reference sequence). V lost 5 bases to trimming and J lost 2 bases, with 14 bases between them. There are 15 residues in the CDR3. The CDR3 here is CASSPILDPTDTQYF. CDR3 DNA sequence: TGTGCCAGCAGCCCGATACTAGATCCCACAGATACGCAGTATTTT. Supplemented by reference TRBV7-9 and TRBJ2-3, the full variable domain reads DTGVSQNPRHKITKRGQNVTFRCDPISEHNRLYWYRQTLGQGPEFLTYFQNEAQLEKSRLLSDRFSAERPKGSFSTLEIQRTEQGDSAMYLCASSPILDPTDTQYFGPGTRLTVL.

The chain is built from TRBV5-1 and TRBJ1-1; D uncertain. Trimming took off 5 bases at V and 4 bases at J, with 15 bases between the two ends. The CDR3 is 14 residues long. Germline V lookup: CDR1 SGHRS, CDR2 YFSETQ. CDR3 protein: CASRSGLRGTEAFF. The CDR3 coding sequence is TGCGCCAGCAGGTCTGGCCTCCGGGGCACTGAAGCTTTCTTT. Supplemented by reference TRBV5-1 and TRBJ1-1, the full variable domain reads KAGVTQTPRYLIKTRGQQVTLSCSPISGHRSVSWYQQTPGQGLQFLFEYFSETQRNKGNFPGRFSGRQFSNSRSEMNVSTLELGDSALYLCASRSGLRGTEAFFGQGTRLTVV.

The chain uses TRBV4-3 and TRBJ2-1, with 7 positions matching TRBD1. The CDR3 consists of 15 residues. Unmatched junction bases numbered 6, after V lost 1 base and J lost 6 bases. Germline V gives CDR1 LGHNA, CDR2 YSLEER. The CDR3: CASSQGQGISNEQFF. The CDR3 nucleotides are TGCGCCAGCAGCCAAGGACAGGGTATCAGCAATGAGCAGTTCTTC.

This chain connects TRBV27 to TRBJ2-7; D is unclear. This CDR3 spans 13 amino acids. Looked up from germline, CDR1 is MNHEY and CDR2 is SMNVEV (reference sequence). Trimming shortened V by 4 bases and J by 0 bases, and 7 bases separated the two germline ends. The CDR3 region has the DNA TGTGCCAGCAGTTCGCCAGGCTCCTACGAGCAGTACTTC. Its translation: CASSSPGSYEQYF.

The count of this clone is one. The chain employs TRBV9 and TRBJ1-6, with TRBD1 identical over 7 bases. The CDR3 extends over 15 amino acids. The V and J ends lost 4 bases and 6 bases, in that order; junction bases with no gene match: 7. Germline CDR1 is SGDLS and CDR2 is YYNGEE. The CDR3 loop reads CASSYTGDSNSPLHF. The CDR3, as DNA: TGTGCCAGCAGCTACACAGGGGATTCTAATTCACCCCTCCACTTT.

This chain uses TRBV2 with TRBJ2-3; possibly TRBD1 for D (5 bases). V was clipped by 10 bases and J by 0 bases, with 11 bases between them. The germline V gene encodes CDR1 SNHLY and CDR2 FYNNEI. The CDR3 length is 13 residues. The CDR3 coding sequence is TGTGCCACGAAGGGGTCCAGCACAGATACGCAGTATTTT. Translated, it gives CATKGSSTDTQYF.

The V and J genes are TRBV30 and TRBJ1-1, with 12 nucleotides matching TRBD1. The CDR3 extends over 17 amino acids. The J segment lost 7 bases and the V segment lost 8 bases, leaving 20 bases of the junction unmatched. The V gene's germline CDR1 is GTSNPN and CDR2 SVGIG (reference sequence). CDR3 protein: CARATGTGGAVQDEAFF. The CDR3 region has the DNA TGTGCCCGGGCGACCGGGACAGGGGGCGCGGTTCAGGATGAAGCTTTCTTT. The full variable domain, with the rest looked up from reference TRBV30 and TRBJ1-1, is SQTIHQWPATLVQPVGSPLSLECTVEGTSNPNLYWYRQAAGRGLQLLFYSVGIGQISSEVPQNLSASRPQDRQFILSSKKLLLSDSGFYLCARATGTGGAVQDEAFFGQGTRLTVV.

The chain employs TRBV19 and TRBJ1-5; 7 bases line up with TRBD1. With 5 bases clipped from V and 3 bases from J, the junction kept 1 base outside the gene matches. This CDR3 has 13 amino acids. Germline CDR1 reads LNHDA; CDR2 reads SQIVND (reference sequence). This chain's CDR3 is CASSGQVNQPQHF. The CDR3 DNA follows: TGTGCCAGTAGTGGACAGGTCAATCAGCCCCAGCATTTT.

The chain carries TRBV4-1 and TRBJ2-7; TRBD2 matches at 11 bases. This CDR3 is built from 15 residues. Germline trimming cut 4 bases from V and 3 bases from J; bases unmatched to any gene: 5. Germline V CDR1 and CDR2: MGHRA, YSYEKL. The CDR3 loop is CASSLGLAGGYEQYF. In DNA, the CDR3 is TGCGCCAGCAGCCTGGGGCTAGCGGGAGGCTACGAGCAGTACTTC.

This sequence joins TRBV27 and TRBJ2-7, with 7 positions matching TRBD2. V trimming: 3 bases; J trimming: 4 bases; junction bases outside the gene matches: 9. CDR1 and CDR2 (germline): MNHEY, SMNVEV (reference sequence). The CDR3 spans 15 residues. Here the CDR3 DNA reads TGTGCCAGCAGTTTTCAATCGGGGGGTTTTTACGAGCAGTACTTC. Amino acid sequence: CASSFQSGGFYEQYF.

This clone was seen just once. The chain is built from TRBV9 and TRBJ1-6, with D unresolved. Germline V gives CDR1 SGDLS, CDR2 YYNGEE. V lost 3 bases, J lost 9 bases, and 13 bases lay in between. This CDR3 is 14 amino acids long. CDR3 amino acids: CASSDSGGLSPLHF. The DNA of the CDR3 is TGTGCCAGCAGCGACTCGGGAGGGCTTTCACCCCTCCACTTT.

V usage is TRBV19 and J usage is TRBJ1-1; D gene unclear. The CDR3 contains 15 residues. Germline V gene data show CDR1 as LNHDA and CDR2 as SQIVND (reference sequence). V lost 9 bases to trimming and J lost 0 bases, with 17 bases between them. Written as DNA, the CDR3 is TGTGCCAGGAGGACTCCTCACAGTATGAACACTGAAGCTTTCTTT. Its translation is CARRTPHSMNTEAFF.

The chain links TRBV9 to TRBJ2-7; the D gene is possibly TRBD2 (5 bases). The CDR3 loop spans 15 amino acids. Deletions cut 0 bases from V and 7 bases from J, with 17 bases between. Germline assignment: CDR1 SGDLS and CDR2 YYNGEE. The CDR3 DNA reads TGTGCCAGCAGCGTAGGCGGAGGACCAGGAATGGAGCAGTACTTC. It encodes CASSVGGGPGMEQYF.

The V call is TRBV7-6, the J call TRBJ1-2; 9 bases are shared with TRBD1. Germline assignment: CDR1 SGHVS and CDR2 FNYEAQ. This CDR3 region has 13 residues. With 5 bases clipped from V and 7 bases from J, the junction kept 5 bases outside the gene matches. In nucleotides, the CDR3 is TGTGCCAGCAGCCCACAGGGGGCCTCTGGCTACACCTTC. It specifies CASSPQGASGYTF.

The chain links TRBV5-4 to TRBJ2-5; D unresolved. Trimming removed 0 bases at V and 5 bases at J, with 8 bases between. Per germline, CDR1 SGHNT and CDR2 YYREEE (reference sequence). This CDR3 has 13 residues. CDR3: CASSLGVRETQYF. The CDR3 DNA reads TGTGCCAGCAGCTTGGGTGTTCGGGAGACCCAGTACTTC.

The chain employs TRBV6-5 and TRBJ2-3, with D perhaps TRBD2 (5 bases). The CDR3 runs to 14 residues. The V end was cut by 4 bases, the J end by 0 bases, with 8 bases between. Germline loops: CDR1 MNHEY, CDR2 SVGAGI. The CDR3 nucleotides read TGTGCCAGCAGTTCAGGACTCAGCACAGATACGCAGTATTTT. It is translated as CASSSGLSTDTQYF.

This chain connects TRBV28 to TRBJ2-7, with D hard to call. CDR1 and CDR2 from the germline V gene are MDHEN and SYDVKM. The CDR3 is made up of 12 amino acids. The V and J ends lost 3 bases and 4 bases respectively, with 7 bases between them. The CDR3 bases are TGTGCCAGCAGTTTCCCCTCGTACGAGCAGTACTTC. It specifies CASSFPSYEQYF.

J is TRBJ2-1 and V is TRBV10-2; 7 nucleotides match TRBD1. The CDR3 sequence is 15 residues long. V was pared by 4 bases and J by 0 bases, with 3 bases of the junction left unmatched. Germline-derived CDR1 and CDR2 are WSHSY and SAAADI. CDR3 DNA: TGCGCCAGCAGTGTGGCAGGGGGCTCCTACAATGAGCAGTTCTTC. Amino acids: CASSVAGGSYNEQFF.

This clone has more than one count but fewer than ten. The same CDR3 is also encoded by other DNA sequences in this sample. The CDR3 nucleotides read TGTGCCAGCAGCTTAGTCGGGGGCTATGGCTACACCTTC. The encoded protein is CASSLVGGYGYTF. The chain links TRBV7-9 to TRBJ1-2; the D gene is possibly TRBD1 (5 bases). V was cut by 1 base and J by 4 bases, with 7 bases left in between. This CDR3 has 13 residues. Germline lookup yields CDR1 SEHNR and CDR2 FQNEAQ (reference sequence).

The sample holds a few counts of this clone. The chain uses TRBV6-5 and TRBJ2-2, with 8 positions matching TRBD2. There are 15 residues in the CDR3. V lost 9 bases to trimming and J lost 2 bases; unmatched junction nucleotides: 8. CDR1 is MNHEY and CDR2 is SVGAGI in the germline V gene. Written as DNA, the CDR3 is TGTGCCAGTCTCGCAGCGGGGGCCAACACCGGGGAGCTGTTTTTT. Residues: CASLAAGANTGELFF.

The V and J genes are TRBV5-6 and TRBJ2-1; 7 bases map to TRBD1. This CDR3 has 13 amino acids. V shed 0 bases, J shed 9 bases, and the junction held 3 bases outside the gene matches. Germline V CDR1 and CDR2: SGHDT, YYEEEE. The CDR3, as DNA: TGTGCCAGCAGCTTGGGGACAGGCAGTGAGCAGTTCTTC. Translated: CASSLGTGSEQFF.

To note about this clone: Other DNA sequences in the sample encode the same CDR3. The chain links TRBV19 to TRBJ1-4; TRBD1 agrees at 8 bases. CDR1 and CDR2 (germline): LNHDA, SQIVND (reference sequence). This CDR3 comprises 17 residues. J lost 8 bases, V lost 5 bases, and 16 bases had no gene match. The CDR3 nucleotides read TGTGCCAGTAGTTCCCCTTGGCAGGGGGCTGTCTTCGAAAAACTGTTTTTT. This gives the protein CASSSPWQGAVFEKLFF.

The chain combines TRBV19 with TRBJ1-5; D uncertain. CDR1 is LNHDA and CDR2 is SQIVND in the germline V gene (reference sequence). The length of the CDR3 is 12 residues. V was cut by 1 base and J by 8 bases, with 6 bases left in between. This CDR3 is CASSIGGKPQHF. For the CDR3, the DNA is TGTGCCAGTAGTATAGGAGGGAAGCCCCAGCATTTT.

This clone was counted between two and nine times. J is TRBJ2-5 and V is TRBV2, with TRBD2 as a possible D gene (5 bases). V lost 10 bases to trimming and J lost 4 bases, with 13 bases between them. This CDR3 contains 12 residues. The germline V gene encodes CDR1 SNHLY and CDR2 FYNNEI. CDR3 nucleotides: TGTGCCACCTGGACTTGGGGAGAGACCCAGTACTTC. This codes for CATWTWGETQYF. Variable domain in full (rest from reference TRBV2 and TRBJ2-5): EPEVTQTPSHQVTQMGQEVILRCVPISNHLYFYWYRQILGQKVEFLVSFYNNEISEKSEIFDDQFSVERPDGSNFTLKIRSTKLEDSAMYFCATWTWGETQYFGPGTRLLVL.